These 20 T cell receptor beta chains were all obtained from the same sample, sequenced in a study of blood T cell repertoires in COVID-19. Some clones are missing from TCRdb's copy, which holds only in-frame ones; the method was immunoSEQ multiplex PCR. This table has about 210,000 clones, 81% appearing once. The specimen sequenced was PBMCs or T cells enriched from blood (not recorded which). The receptors here all came from a woman between 50 and 59 years old with acute COVID-19.

The chain links TRBV18 to TRBJ1-1; D possibly corresponds to TRBD1 (6 bases). Germline CDR1 and CDR2: KGHSH and LQKENI. V lost 1 base and J lost 6, with 21 bases in between. CDR3 length: 17 residues. CDR3 sequence (DNA): TGTGCCAGCTCACCACGTCCCGGGACATTGGACGGCGCTGAAGCTTTCTTT. Translating gives CASSPRPGTLDGAEAFF.

V usage is TRBV28 and J usage is TRBJ1-3; possible D gene TRBD1, 6 bases. Trimming pared 9 bases from V and 0 bases from J, leaving 21 bases between. The CDR3 is made up of 17 amino acids. The V gene's germline CDR1 is MDHEN and CDR2 SYDVKM. CDR3: CARYNRDTTLSGNTIYF. CDR3 nucleotide sequence: TGTGCCAGATATAACCGGGACACAACCCTCTCTGGAAACACCATATATTTT.

This chain links TRBV4-3 with TRBJ2-1; 15 positions agree with TRBD2. CDR1 and CDR2 from the germline V gene are LGHNA and YSLEER. Trimming at V came to 1 base and at J to 7 bases, leaving 5 bases not matched to a gene. The CDR3 is 17 amino acids. CDR3 loop: CASSQAAGTSGRNEQFF. Written as DNA, the CDR3 is TGCGCCAGCAGCCAAGCCGCCGGGACTAGCGGGAGGAATGAGCAGTTCTTC.

The V and J genes are TRBV7-2 and TRBJ2-7; TRBD2 might be the D (6 bases). CDR3 length: 15 amino acids. Germline CDR1 is SGHTA and CDR2 is FQGNSA. V shed 2 bases and J shed 6 bases, with 17 bases lying between them. The CDR3 here is CASSLSGSGRSEQYF. The CDR3 DNA reads as TGTGCCAGCAGCTTATCAGGGTCCGGGAGAAGCGAGCAGTACTTC.

The chain joins TRBV5-4 to TRBJ1-2; TRBD1 matches at 8 bases. The germline gives CDR1 SGHNT, CDR2 YYREEE (reference sequence). CDR3 length: 14 residues. V lost 4 bases to trimming and J lost 4 bases; unmatched junction nucleotides: 6. The chain's CDR3 is CASSRDRPLYGYTF. In DNA, the CDR3 is TGTGCCAGCAGCCGGGACAGGCCTCTCTATGGCTACACCTTC.

This clone has just a few counts. The rearrangement links TRBV29-1 to TRBJ2-1; perhaps TRBD1 as D (6 bases). This CDR3 spans 14 amino acids. V lost 6 bases, J lost 5 bases, and 17 bases lay in between. Germline-derived CDR1 and CDR2 are SQVTM and ANQGSEA. The CDR3, as DNA: TGCAGCGTCGTAGGCTCAGGGGACCACAATGAGCAGTTCTTC. The encoded protein is CSVVGSGDHNEQFF.

J is TRBJ1-6 and V is TRBV18, with TRBD1 identical over 10 bases. The V gene's germline CDR1 is KGHSH and CDR2 LQKENI. The CDR3 is 14 residues long. With 3 bases clipped from V and 10 bases from J, the junction kept 3 bases outside the gene matches. The DNA for the CDR3 is TGTGCCAGCTCACCCGGGACAGGGGAATCACCCCTCCACTTT. Translating gives CASSPGTGESPLHF.

On this clone itself: Other DNA sequences in this sample translate to the same CDR3. The chain recombines TRBV5-1 with TRBJ2-7, with 9 bases lining up with TRBD2. Germline CDR1 reads SGHRS; CDR2 reads YFSETQ. V shed 4 bases and J 2 bases; nucleotides not matched to a gene: 1. This CDR3 is built from 13 residues. CDR3 nucleotides: TGCGCCAGCAGCGCTAGCGGGACCTACGAGCAGTACTTC. Encoded protein: CASSASGTYEQYF.

V is TRBV3-1 (or the pseudogene TRBV3-2) and J is TRBJ2-7; perhaps TRBD1 as D (6 bases). Germline V gene data show CDR1 as LGHDT and CDR2 as YNNKEL (reference sequence). Trimming shortened V by 4 bases and J by 2 bases, and 15 bases separated the two germline ends. This CDR3 contains 15 residues. CDR3 protein: CASSRPGTKTYEQYF. CDR3 DNA: TGTGCCAGCAGCCGACCCGGGACAAAGACCTACGAGCAGTACTTC.

The rearrangement links TRBV2 to TRBJ2-2; TRBD1 agrees at 7 bases. Per the germline V gene, CDR1 is SNHLY and CDR2 is FYNNEI. Germline trimming cut 9 bases from V and 6 bases from J; bases unmatched to any gene: 16. The CDR3 is 16 residues long. CDR3 residues: CARSRGQVYNSGELFF. The CDR3 nucleotides are TGTGCCAGGAGTAGAGGACAGGTTTACAATTCCGGGGAGCTGTTTTTT.

CDR3 DNA sequence: TGTGCCAGCTCAGGTGGGACAGTCGAAAAACTGTTTTTT. This translates into CASSGGTVEKLFF. This chain uses TRBV18 with TRBJ1-4, with TRBD1 identical over 7 bases. Germline CDR1 is KGHSH and CDR2 is LQKENI. J gave up 8 bases and V 5 bases, and 5 bases lay outside the gene matches. The CDR3 covers 13 residues.

The V and J genes are TRBV24-1 and TRBJ2-7; 9 bases map to TRBD1. This CDR3 spans 14 amino acids. V shed 9 bases and J 5 bases; nucleotides not matched to a gene: 10. Germline V lookup: CDR1 KGHDR, CDR2 SFDVKD. DNA of the CDR3: TGTGCCACCGCGTCATCGGGACAGGGTCACGAGCAGTACTTC. Protein sequence: CATASSGQGHEQYF.

This chain uses TRBV5-1 with TRBJ2-2, with D maybe TRBD1 (6 bases). V was cut by 5 bases and J by 1 base, with 9 bases left in between. Germline assignment: CDR1 SGHRS and CDR2 YFSETQ. This CDR3 spans 14 amino acids. CDR3 sequence: CASRGQENTGELFF. In DNA, the CDR3 is TGCGCCAGCAGGGGACAAGAGAACACCGGGGAGCTGTTTTTT.

A single count supports this clone. This chain connects TRBV7-3 to TRBJ2-5; 10 bases match TRBD2. V was pared by 0 bases and J by 0 bases, with 4 bases of the junction left unmatched. The CDR3 length is 17 residues. Germline V gene data show CDR1 as SGHTA and CDR2 as FQGTGA. The CDR3 sequence: CASSLTPGLANQETQYF. The CDR3 nucleotides are TGTGCCAGCAGCTTAACACCGGGACTAGCGAACCAAGAGACCCAGTACTTC.

The chain joins TRBV6-5 to TRBJ2-4, with TRBD1 matching over 10 bases. V was clipped by 7 bases and J by 3 bases; unmatched bases: 6. The CDR3 has 15 residues. Germline CDR1 is MNHEY and CDR2 is SVGAGI. CDR3 sequence (DNA): TGTGCCAGCATCGCCGGGACAGGGGACAAAAACATTCAGTACTTC. It specifies CASIAGTGDKNIQYF.

This chain joins TRBV7-2 and TRBJ2-3, with D perhaps TRBD2 (6 bases). Germline loops: CDR1 SGHTA, CDR2 FQGNSA. Trimming shortened V by 5 bases and J by 0 bases, and 12 bases separated the two germline ends. There are 15 residues in the CDR3. The CDR3 nucleotides read TGTGCCAGCAGCATGGACTACATAAGCACAGATACGCAGTATTTT. This encodes CASSMDYISTDTQYF.

V is TRBV10-3 and J is TRBJ2-7; D possibly corresponds to TRBD2 (5 bases). Trimming shortened V by 2 bases and J by 1 base, and 12 bases separated the two germline ends. Germline V lookup: CDR1 ENHRY, CDR2 SYGVKD. The CDR3 totals 15 residues. For the CDR3, the DNA is TGTGCCATCAGTGAGGGTGGCGGCGGGTCCTACGAGCAGTACTTC. Protein: CAISEGGGGSYEQYF.

The chain couples TRBV7-2 to TRBJ1-4; the match to TRBD1 covers 10 bases. CDR3 length: 18 residues. V was pared by 1 base and J by 11 bases, with 16 bases of the junction left unmatched. Germline loops: CDR1 SGHTA, CDR2 FQGNSA. Here the CDR3 DNA reads TGTGCCAGCAGCTTAGGTGCGGGGCGGGGACAGGGGTTAGGGAAACTGTTTTTT. Its protein is CASSLGAGRGQGLGKLFF. The full variable domain, with the rest looked up from reference TRBV7-2 and TRBJ1-4, is GAGVSQSPSNKVTEKGKDVELRCDPISGHTALYWYRQSLGQGLEFLIYFQGNSAPDKSGLPSDRFSAERTGGSVSTLTIQRTQQEDSAVYLCASSLGAGRGQGLGKLFFGSGTQLSVL.

The J gene is TRBJ2-2, the V gene TRBV7-6, with 9 positions matching TRBD1. This CDR3 comprises 15 residues. J lost 7 bases, V lost 5 bases, and 8 bases had no gene match. Germline CDR1 is SGHVS and CDR2 is FNYEAQ. The CDR3: CASSPQTGGIGELFF. As DNA, the CDR3 is TGTGCCAGCAGCCCCCAGACAGGGGGTATCGGGGAGCTGTTTTTT.

V is TRBV7-2 and J is TRBJ2-3; a weak D match, TRBD1 (5 bases). The V end lost 6 bases, the J end lost 0 bases, and 16 bases lay between the germline ends. This CDR3 contains 16 residues. CDR1 SGHTA and CDR2 FQGNSA come from the germline V gene. CDR3 sequence: CASRPQGGVSTDTQYF. CDR3 DNA sequence: TGTGCCAGCAGGCCCCAGGGTGGGGTGAGCACAGATACGCAGTATTTT.